What follows are 8 T cell receptor beta chains derived from one specimen sequenced in a study of T cells in Graves' hyperthyroidism and ophthalmopathy. Researchers took RNA transcripts and amplified the TCR beta CDR3 regions from them. The TCR CDR3 first-round RT-PCR relied on the HTBI primer set. Using its own MiXCR run on the multiplex PCR reads, TCRdb lists one record per CDR3 protein. Here the sample spans 340,000 or so distinct CDR3 sequences, 18% being singletons. Sequenced material: blood. All receptors derive from a woman between 50 and 59 years old with Graves' hyperthyroidism.

About this clonotype: A read error is possible here, since a much larger clone lies one base away. The V gene is TRBV12-3 or TRBV12-4, the J gene TRBJ2-1; D may be TRBD1 (7 bases). This CDR3 spans 14 amino acids. V lost 6 bases, J lost 10 bases, and 19 bases lay in between. CDR3 region: CASSWRQGGHEQFF. In DNA form, the CDR3 reads TGTGCCAGCAGCTGGAGACAGGGAGGCCACGAGCAGTTCTTC.

The sample holds a few counts of this clonotype. Written as DNA, the CDR3 is TGCAGTGCTAGTAGTCTGGCCGCTAGCGGGGACCAAGAGACCCAGTACTTC. The encoded protein is CSASSLAASGDQETQYF. The V call is TRBV20-1, the J call TRBJ2-5; the match to TRBD2 covers 9 bases. The CDR3 contains 17 residues. J was trimmed by 0 bases and V by 3 bases; bases with no gene match: 11. The germline CDR1 and CDR2 sequences are DFQATT and SNEGSKA (reference sequence).

In its sample, this clonotype was seen a few times. The chain combines TRBV11-2 with TRBJ1-4; D call uncertain. The CDR3 is 16 residues long. Deletions cut 5 bases from V and 0 bases from J, with 13 bases between. Germline CDR1 reads SGHAT; CDR2 reads FQNNGV. The CDR3 protein is CASSPPLDATNEKLFF. The CDR3, as DNA: TGTGCCAGCAGCCCCCCTTTGGATGCAACTAATGAAAAACTGTTTTTT.

This rearrangement joins TRBV19 to TRBJ1-5, with D tentatively TRBD1 (6 bases). CDR3 length: 16 residues. The germline V and J ends were trimmed by 3 bases and 6 bases, with 18 bases remaining between them. CDR1 is LNHDA, CDR2 SQIVND, per germline (reference sequence). CDR3 sequence reads: CASSIGPAQGTQPQHF. The CDR3, as DNA: TGTGCCAGTAGTATTGGTCCGGCGCAGGGGACTCAGCCCCAGCATTTT.

This clonotype was seen a few times. The V call is TRBV7-9, the J call TRBJ1-4, with 11 bases identical to TRBD1. Germline CDR1 is SEHNR and CDR2 is FQNEAQ (reference sequence). The CDR3 has 18 amino acids. The junction had 16 bases not matched to a gene; V was cut back by 5 bases and J by 8 bases. This chain's CDR3 is CASSTGWTGGVLVEKLFF. The CDR3 nucleotides are TGTGCCAGCAGCACCGGCTGGACAGGGGGCGTATTAGTCGAAAAACTGTTTTTT.

This clonotype was seen more than once but under ten times. A much larger clone is a single base away; this may be a read error. J is TRBJ1-1 and V is TRBV7-9, with 8 bases that match TRBD1. From germline, CDR1 is SEHNR and CDR2 FQNEAQ (reference sequence). The V gene end was trimmed by 4 bases and the J gene end by 1 base; junction bases not matched to a gene: 2. This CDR3 contains 14 residues. The CDR3 nucleotides are TGTGCCAGCAGCTCGGGACAGGAGAACACTGAAGCTTTCTTT. Its protein product is CASSSGQENTEAFF. Combining the CDR3 with reference TRBV7-9 and TRBJ1-1 gives the whole variable domain DTGVSQNPRHKITKRGQNVTFRCDPISEHNRLYWYRQTLGQGPEFLTYFQNEAQLEKSRLLSDRFSAERPKGSFSTLEIQRTEQGDSAMYLCASSSGQENTEAFFGQGTRLTVV.

The chain's CDR3 is CASSPGQGHTGELFF. The DNA for the CDR3 is TGTGCCAGCAGTCCCGGACAGGGCCACACCGGGGAGCTGTTTTTT. This rearrangement joins TRBV12-3 or TRBV12-4 to TRBJ2-2, with 8 bases identical to TRBD1. This CDR3 spans 15 amino acids. J lost 3 bases, V lost 5 bases, and 5 bases had no gene match.

In this sample, this clonotype turned up a few times. This chain joins TRBV5-1 and TRBJ2-3; TRBD1 matches at 8 bases. Germline values: CDR1 SGHRS, CDR2 YFSETQ. Losses at the gene ends were 0 bases for V and 4 bases for J; bases not matched to a gene: 1. This CDR3 comprises 14 residues. This CDR3 reads CASSLGQGPDTQYF. As DNA, the CDR3 is TGCGCCAGCAGCTTGGGACAGGGGCCAGATACGCAGTATTTT.